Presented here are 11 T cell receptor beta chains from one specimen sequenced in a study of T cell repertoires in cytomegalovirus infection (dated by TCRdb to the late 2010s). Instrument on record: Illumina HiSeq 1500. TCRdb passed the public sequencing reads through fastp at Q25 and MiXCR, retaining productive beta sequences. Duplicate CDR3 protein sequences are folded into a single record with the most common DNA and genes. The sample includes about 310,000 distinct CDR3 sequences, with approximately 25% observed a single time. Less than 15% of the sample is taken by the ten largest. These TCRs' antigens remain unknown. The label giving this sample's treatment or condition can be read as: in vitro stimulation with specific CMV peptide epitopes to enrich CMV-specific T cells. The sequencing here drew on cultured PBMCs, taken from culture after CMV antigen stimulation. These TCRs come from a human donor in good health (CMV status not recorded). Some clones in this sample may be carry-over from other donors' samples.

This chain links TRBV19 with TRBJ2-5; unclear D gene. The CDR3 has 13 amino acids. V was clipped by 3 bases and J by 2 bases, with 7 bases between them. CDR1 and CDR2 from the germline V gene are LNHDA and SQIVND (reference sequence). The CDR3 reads CASSMKVQETQYF. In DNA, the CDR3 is TGTGCCAGTAGTATGAAAGTTCAAGAGACCCAGTACTTC.

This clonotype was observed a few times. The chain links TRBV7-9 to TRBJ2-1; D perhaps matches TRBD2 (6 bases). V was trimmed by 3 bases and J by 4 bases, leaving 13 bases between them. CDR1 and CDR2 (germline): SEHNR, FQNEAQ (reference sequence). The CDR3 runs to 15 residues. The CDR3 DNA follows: TGTGCCAGCAGCTTGGAGGGACTGCCGTACAATGAGCAGTTCTTC. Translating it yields CASSLEGLPYNEQFF.

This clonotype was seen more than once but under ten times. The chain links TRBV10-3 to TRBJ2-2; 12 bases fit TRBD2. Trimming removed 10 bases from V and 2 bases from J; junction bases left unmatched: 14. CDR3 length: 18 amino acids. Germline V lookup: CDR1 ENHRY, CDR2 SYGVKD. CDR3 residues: CATGTASSGRGNTGELFF. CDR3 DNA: TGTGCCACCGGCACGGCGTCTAGCGGGAGGGGAAACACCGGGGAGCTGTTTTTT.

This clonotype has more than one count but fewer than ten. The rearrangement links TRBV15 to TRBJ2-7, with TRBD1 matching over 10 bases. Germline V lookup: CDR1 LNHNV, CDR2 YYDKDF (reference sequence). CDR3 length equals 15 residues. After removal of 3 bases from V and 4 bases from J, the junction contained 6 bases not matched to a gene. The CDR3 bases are TGTGCCACCAGCAGGAATCCGGGACAGGGGTACGAGCAGTACTTC. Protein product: CATSRNPGQGYEQYF.

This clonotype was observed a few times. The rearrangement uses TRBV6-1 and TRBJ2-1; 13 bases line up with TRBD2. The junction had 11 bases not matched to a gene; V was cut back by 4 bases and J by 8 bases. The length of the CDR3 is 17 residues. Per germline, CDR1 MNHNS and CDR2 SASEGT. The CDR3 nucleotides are TGTGCCAGCAGTGGAACTAGCGGGAGGGCTCCAGGGGATGAGCAGTTCTTC. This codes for CASSGTSGRAPGDEQFF.

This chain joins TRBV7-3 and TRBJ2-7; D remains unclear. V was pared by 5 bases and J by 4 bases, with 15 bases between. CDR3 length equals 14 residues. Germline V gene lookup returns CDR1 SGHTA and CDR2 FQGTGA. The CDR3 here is CASSPSHGPYEQYF. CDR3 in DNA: TGTGCCAGCAGCCCCTCACATGGGCCATACGAGCAGTACTTC.

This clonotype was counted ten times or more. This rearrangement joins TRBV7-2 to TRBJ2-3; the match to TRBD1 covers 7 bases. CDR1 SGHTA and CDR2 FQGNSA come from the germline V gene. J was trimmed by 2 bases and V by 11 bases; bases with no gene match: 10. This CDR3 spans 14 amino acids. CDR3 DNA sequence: TGTGCCTCACAGACGGGACAGATCACAGATACGCAGTATTTT. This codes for CASQTGQITDTQYF.

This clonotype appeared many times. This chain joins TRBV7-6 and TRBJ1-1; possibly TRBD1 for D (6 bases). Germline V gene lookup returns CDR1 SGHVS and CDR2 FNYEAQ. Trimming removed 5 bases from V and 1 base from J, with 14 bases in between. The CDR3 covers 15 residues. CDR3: CASSPAQGTNTEAFF. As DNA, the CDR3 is TGTGCCAGCAGCCCGGCACAGGGTACGAACACTGAAGCTTTCTTT.

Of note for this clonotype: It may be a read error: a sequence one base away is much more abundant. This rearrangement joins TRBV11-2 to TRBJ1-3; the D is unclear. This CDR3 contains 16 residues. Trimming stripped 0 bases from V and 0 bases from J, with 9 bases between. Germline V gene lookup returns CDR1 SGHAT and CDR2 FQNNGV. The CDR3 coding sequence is TGTGCCAGCAGCTTAGAACCTTACAGCTCTGGAAACACCATATATTTT. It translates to CASSLEPYSSGNTIYF.

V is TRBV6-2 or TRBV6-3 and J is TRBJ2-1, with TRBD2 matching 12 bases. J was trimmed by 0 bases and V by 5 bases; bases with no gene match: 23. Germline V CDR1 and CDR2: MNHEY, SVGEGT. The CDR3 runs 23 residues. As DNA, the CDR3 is TGTGCCAGCAGTCACGACCGTTCAGGGCACCGGACTAGCGGGACGTACTCCTACAATGAGCAGTTCTTC. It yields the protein CASSHDRSGHRTSGTYSYNEQFF.

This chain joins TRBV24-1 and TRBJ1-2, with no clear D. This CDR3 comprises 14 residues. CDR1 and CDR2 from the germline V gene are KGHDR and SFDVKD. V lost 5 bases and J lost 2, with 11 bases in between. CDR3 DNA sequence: TGTGCCACCAGTGCCCCTGGACTGAACTATGGCTACACCTTC. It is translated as CATSAPGLNYGYTF.